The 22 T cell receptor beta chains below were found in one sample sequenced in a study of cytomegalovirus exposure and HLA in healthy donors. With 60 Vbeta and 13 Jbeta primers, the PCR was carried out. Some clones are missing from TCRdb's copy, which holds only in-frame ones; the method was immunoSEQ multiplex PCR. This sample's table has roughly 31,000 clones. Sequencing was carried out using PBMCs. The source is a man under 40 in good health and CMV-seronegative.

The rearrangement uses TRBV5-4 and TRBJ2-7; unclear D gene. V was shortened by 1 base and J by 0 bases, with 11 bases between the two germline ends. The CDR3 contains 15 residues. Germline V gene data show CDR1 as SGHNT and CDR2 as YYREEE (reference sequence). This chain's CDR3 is CASSLSQTSSYEQYF. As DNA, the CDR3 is TGTGCCAGCAGCTTGTCCCAGACAAGCTCCTACGAGCAGTACTTC.

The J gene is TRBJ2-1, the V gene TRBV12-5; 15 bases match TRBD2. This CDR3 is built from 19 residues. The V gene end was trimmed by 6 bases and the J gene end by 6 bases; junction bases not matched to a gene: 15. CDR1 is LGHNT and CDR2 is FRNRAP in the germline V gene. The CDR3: CASGRQWGLAGGPPNEQFF. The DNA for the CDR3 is TGTGCTAGTGGGCGGCAGTGGGGACTAGCGGGGGGTCCACCCAATGAGCAGTTCTTC. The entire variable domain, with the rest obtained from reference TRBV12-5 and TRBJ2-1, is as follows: DARVTQTPRHKVTEMGQEVTMRCQPILGHNTVFWYRQTMMQGLELLAYFRNRAPLDDSGMPKDRFSAEMPDATLATLKIQPSEPRDSAVYFCASGRQWGLAGGPPNEQFFGPGTRLTVL.

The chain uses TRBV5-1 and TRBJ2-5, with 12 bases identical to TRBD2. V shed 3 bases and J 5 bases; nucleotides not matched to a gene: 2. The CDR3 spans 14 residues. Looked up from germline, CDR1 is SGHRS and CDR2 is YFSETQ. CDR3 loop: CASSYGLAGETQYF. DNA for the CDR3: TGCGCCAGCAGCTACGGACTAGCGGGGGAGACCCAGTACTTC.

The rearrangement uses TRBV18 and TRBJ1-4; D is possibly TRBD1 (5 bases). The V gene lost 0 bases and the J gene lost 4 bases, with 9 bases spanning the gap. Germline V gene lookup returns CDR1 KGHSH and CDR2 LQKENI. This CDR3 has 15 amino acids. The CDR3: CASSPPAGDNEKLFF. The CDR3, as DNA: TGTGCCAGCTCACCACCGGCGGGGGATAATGAAAAACTGTTTTTT.

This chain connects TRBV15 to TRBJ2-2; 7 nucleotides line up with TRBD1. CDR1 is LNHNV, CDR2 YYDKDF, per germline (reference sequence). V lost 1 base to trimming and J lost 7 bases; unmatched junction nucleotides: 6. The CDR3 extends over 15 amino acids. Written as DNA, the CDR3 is TGTGCCACCAGCAGAGCCCGACAGGGCGTCGGGGAGCTGTTTTTT. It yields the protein CATSRARQGVGELFF.

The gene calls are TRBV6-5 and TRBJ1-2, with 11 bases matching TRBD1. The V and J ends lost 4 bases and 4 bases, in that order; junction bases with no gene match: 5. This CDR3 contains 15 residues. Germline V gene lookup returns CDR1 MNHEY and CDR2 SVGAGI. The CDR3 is CASSFGTGGLYGYTF. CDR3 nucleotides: TGTGCCAGCAGTTTCGGGACAGGGGGTCTCTATGGCTACACCTTC.

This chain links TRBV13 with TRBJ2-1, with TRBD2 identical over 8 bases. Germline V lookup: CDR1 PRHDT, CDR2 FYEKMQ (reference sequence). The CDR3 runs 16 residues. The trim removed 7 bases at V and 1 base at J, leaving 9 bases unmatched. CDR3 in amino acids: CASKAGAWGSYNEQFF. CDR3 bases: TGTGCCAGCAAAGCGGGAGCTTGGGGGTCCTACAATGAGCAGTTCTTC.

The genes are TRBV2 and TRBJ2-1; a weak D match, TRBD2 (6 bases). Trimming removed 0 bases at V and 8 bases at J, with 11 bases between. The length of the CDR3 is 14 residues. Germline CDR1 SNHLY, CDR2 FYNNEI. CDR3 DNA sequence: TGTGCCAGCAGTGAAGCCGAGGGAGGTCATGAGCAGTTCTTC. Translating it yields CASSEAEGGHEQFF.

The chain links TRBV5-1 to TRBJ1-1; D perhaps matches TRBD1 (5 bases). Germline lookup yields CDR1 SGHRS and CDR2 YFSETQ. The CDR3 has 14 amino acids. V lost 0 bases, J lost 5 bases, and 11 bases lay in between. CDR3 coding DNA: TGCGCCAGCAGCTTGGAACGCCGGGGGACTGAAGCTTTCTTT. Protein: CASSLERRGTEAFF. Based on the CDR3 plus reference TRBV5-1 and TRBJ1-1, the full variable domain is KAGVTQTPRYLIKTRGQQVTLSCSPISGHRSVSWYQQTPGQGLQFLFEYFSETQRNKGNFPGRFSGRQFSNSRSEMNVSTLELGDSALYLCASSLERRGTEAFFGQGTRLTVV.

The CDR3 coding sequence is TGTGCCAGCAGTGGGACAGGAGTTCCTACCTCGAGAGCTCAGCCCCAGCATTTT. Amino acids: CASSGTGVPTSRAQPQHF. This sequence joins TRBV6-1 and TRBJ1-5; TRBD1 aligns across 7 bases. V shed 4 bases and J 6 bases; nucleotides not matched to a gene: 18. The germline CDR1 and CDR2 sequences are MNHNS and SASEGT. This CDR3 has 18 amino acids.

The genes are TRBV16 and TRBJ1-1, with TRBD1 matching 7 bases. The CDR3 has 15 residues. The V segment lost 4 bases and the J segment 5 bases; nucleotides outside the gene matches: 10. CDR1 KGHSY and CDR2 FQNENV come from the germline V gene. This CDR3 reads CASSPDPGGWTEAFF. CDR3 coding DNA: TGTGCCAGCAGCCCCGATCCAGGGGGATGGACTGAAGCTTTCTTT.

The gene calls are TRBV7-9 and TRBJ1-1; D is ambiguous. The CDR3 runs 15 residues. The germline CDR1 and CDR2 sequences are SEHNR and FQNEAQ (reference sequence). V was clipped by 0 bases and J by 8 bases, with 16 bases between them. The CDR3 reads CASSLALVPWEEAFF. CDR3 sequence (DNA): TGTGCCAGCAGCTTAGCGTTAGTCCCCTGGGAGGAAGCTTTCTTT.

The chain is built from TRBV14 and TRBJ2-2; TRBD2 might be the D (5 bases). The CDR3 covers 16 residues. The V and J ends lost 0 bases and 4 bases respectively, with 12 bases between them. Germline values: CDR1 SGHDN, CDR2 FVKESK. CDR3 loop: CASSQDYGLSTGELFF. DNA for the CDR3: TGTGCCAGCAGCCAAGATTATGGACTCAGCACCGGGGAGCTGTTTTTT.

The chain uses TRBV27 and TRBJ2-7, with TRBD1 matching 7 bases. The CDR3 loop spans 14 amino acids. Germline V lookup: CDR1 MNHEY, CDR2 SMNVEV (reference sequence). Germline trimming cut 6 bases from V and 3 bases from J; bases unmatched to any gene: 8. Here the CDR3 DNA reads TGTGCCAGCAGAAAGGACAGGTTGATCTACGAGCAGTACTTC. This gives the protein CASRKDRLIYEQYF.

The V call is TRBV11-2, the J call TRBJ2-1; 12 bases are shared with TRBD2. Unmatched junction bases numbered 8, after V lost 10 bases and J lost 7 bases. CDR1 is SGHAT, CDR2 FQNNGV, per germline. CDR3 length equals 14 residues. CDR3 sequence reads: CATRLTSGSNEQFF. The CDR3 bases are TGTGCCACCCGTCTGACTAGCGGGAGTAATGAGCAGTTCTTC.

CDR3 in DNA: TGTGCCTGGAGTCCACCGGGACAGGGGGTTAATCAGCCCCAGCATTTT. This translates into CAWSPPGQGVNQPQHF. The gene calls are TRBV30 and TRBJ1-5, with 11 bases lining up with TRBD1. The V and J ends lost 2 bases and 4 bases, in that order; junction bases with no gene match: 7. The CDR3 is 16 amino acids. Germline loops: CDR1 GTSNPN, CDR2 SVGIG (reference sequence).

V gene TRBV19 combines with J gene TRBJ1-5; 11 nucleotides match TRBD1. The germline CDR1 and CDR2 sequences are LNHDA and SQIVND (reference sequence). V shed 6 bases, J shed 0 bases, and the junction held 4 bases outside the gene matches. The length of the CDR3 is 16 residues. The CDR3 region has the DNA TGTGCCAGTAGGAGGGACAGGGGGTATAGCAATCAGCCCCAGCATTTT. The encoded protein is CASRRDRGYSNQPQHF.

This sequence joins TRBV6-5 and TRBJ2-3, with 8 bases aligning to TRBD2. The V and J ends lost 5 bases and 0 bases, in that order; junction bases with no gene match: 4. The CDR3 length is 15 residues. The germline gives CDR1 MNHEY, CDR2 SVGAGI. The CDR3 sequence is CASSTLAESTDTQYF. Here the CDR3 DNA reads TGTGCCAGCAGTACACTAGCGGAGAGCACAGATACGCAGTATTTT.

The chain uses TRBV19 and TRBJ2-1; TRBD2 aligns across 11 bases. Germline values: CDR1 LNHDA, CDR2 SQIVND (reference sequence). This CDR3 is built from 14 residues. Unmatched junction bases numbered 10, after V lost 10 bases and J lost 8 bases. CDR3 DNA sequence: TGTGCCACCCTAGCGGGGGGAGCTAGGGATGAGCAGTTCTTC. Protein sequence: CATLAGGARDEQFF.

The CDR3 DNA reads as TGCGCCAGCAGCTTGGCAGTAGGACAGCAATACGAGCAGTACTTC. Its translation is CASSLAVGQQYEQYF. The V gene is TRBV5-1, the J gene TRBJ2-7; perhaps TRBD1 as D (6 bases). In germline, CDR1 is SGHRS, CDR2 YFSETQ. This CDR3 region has 15 residues. Trimming took off 0 bases at V and 4 bases at J, with 14 bases between the two ends.

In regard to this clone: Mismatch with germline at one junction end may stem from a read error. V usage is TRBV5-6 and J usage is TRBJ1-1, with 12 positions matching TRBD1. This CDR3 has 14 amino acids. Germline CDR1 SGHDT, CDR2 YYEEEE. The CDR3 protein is CASSFWSGQGAALF. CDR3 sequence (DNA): TGTGCCAGCAGCTTTTGGTCGGGACAGGGGGCGGCTCTCTTT.

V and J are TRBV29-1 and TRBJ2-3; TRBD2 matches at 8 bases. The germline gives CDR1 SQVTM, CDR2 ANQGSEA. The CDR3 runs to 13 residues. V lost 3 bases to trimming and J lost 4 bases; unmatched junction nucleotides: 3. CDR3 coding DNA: TGCAGCGTTGAGGGACTAGGATCAGATACGCAGTATTTT. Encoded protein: CSVEGLGSDTQYF.